What follows are 20 T cell receptor beta chains derived from one specimen sequenced in a study of blood T cells in healthy people across ages. It was with a sample-barcoded 5' primer and a J-beta primer mix that a second PCR of roughly 6 to 12 cycles was run. TCRdb passed the 5' RACE reads through MiXCR, listing each CDR3 protein once. The profile shows 1.4 million to 1.5 million distinct CDR3 sequences, approximately 40% of them singletons. The sample comprised blood. The receptors come from a woman under 30 in good health.

This clonotype has a handful of counts. The genes are TRBV13 and TRBJ2-1, with TRBD2 matching 14 bases. This CDR3 spans 15 amino acids. V lost 5 bases to trimming and J lost 7 bases; unmatched junction nucleotides: 4. Germline V lookup: CDR1 PRHDT, CDR2 FYEKMQ (reference sequence). The CDR3 protein is CASSPGLAGVNEQFF. CDR3 nucleotides: TGTGCCAGCAGCCCGGGACTAGCGGGGGTTAATGAGCAGTTCTTC.

The chain couples TRBV5-6 to TRBJ2-4; 7 bases align to TRBD1. The DNA end favors TRBJ2-7, so the J call may be wrong. CDR3 length: 15 residues. Germline CDR1 SGHDT, CDR2 YYEEEE. The DNA for the CDR3 is TGTGCCAGCAGCTTCCCGGGACAGCGGCAGTACGAGCAGTACTTC. Its translation is CASSFPGQRQYEQYF.

The rearrangement joins TRBV4-1 to TRBJ2-3; D might be TRBD2 (5 bases). The CDR3 is 14 amino acids. The V end lost 1 base, the J end lost 4 bases, and 9 bases lay between the germline ends. Germline values: CDR1 MGHRA, CDR2 YSYEKL. The DNA for the CDR3 is TGCGCCAGCAGCCAAGCGACTATTTCAGATACGCAGTATTTT. This codes for CASSQATISDTQYF.

This chain joins TRBV28 and TRBJ2-6; no reliable D call. The germline V and J ends were trimmed by 5 bases and 0 bases, with 8 bases remaining between them. The CDR3 consists of 15 residues. Looked up from germline, CDR1 is MDHEN and CDR2 is SYDVKM. The CDR3 sequence: CASSVVYSGANVLTF. DNA for the CDR3: TGTGCCAGCAGTGTAGTGTACTCTGGGGCCAACGTCCTGACTTTC.

This clonotype was seen once. This chain uses TRBV6-2 or TRBV6-3 with TRBJ2-7; 12 bases map to TRBD2. The V gene's germline CDR1 is MNHEY and CDR2 SVGEGT. Losses at the gene ends were 3 bases for V and 2 bases for J; bases not matched to a gene: 5. The CDR3 is 16 residues long. CDR3 sequence (DNA): TGTGCCAGCAGTTATCGCGGACTAGCGGGGACCTACGAGCAGTACTTC. This gives the protein CASSYRGLAGTYEQYF.

This sequence joins TRBV20-1 and TRBJ2-5; unclear D gene. The CDR3 is made up of 16 amino acids. The V end lost 1 base, the J end lost 11 bases, and 26 bases lay between the germline ends. From germline, CDR1 is DFQATT and CDR2 SNEGSKA (reference sequence). CDR3 DNA: TGCAGTGCTAGAGCCGATAAAGGCTTTCCGGGCGATGAGCAGTACTTC. Amino acid sequence: CSARADKGFPGDEQYF.

A few counts support this clonotype. The V call is TRBV6-5, the J call TRBJ1-2, with unresolved D. This CDR3 is built from 13 residues. Per germline, CDR1 MNHEY and CDR2 SVGAGI. V was pared by 6 bases and J by 1 base, with 9 bases between. The CDR3 here is CASRPDLNYGYTF. CDR3 nucleotides: TGTGCCAGCAGACCCGACCTTAACTATGGCTACACCTTC.

This chain connects TRBV12-3 or TRBV12-4 to TRBJ1-3; 7 bases agree with TRBD1. This CDR3 contains 16 residues. V trimming: 4 bases; J trimming: 4 bases; junction bases outside the gene matches: 10. The CDR3 DNA follows: TGTGCCAGCAGTTCGCCCCGACAGGGTGGGGGAAACACCATATATTTT. Encoded protein: CASSSPRQGGGNTIYF.

The chain joins TRBV15 to TRBJ1-1; no clear D gene. The CDR3 length is 14 residues. CDR1 is LNHNV, CDR2 YYDKDF, per germline (reference sequence). Trimming removed 6 bases from V and 4 bases from J, with 15 bases in between. For the CDR3, the DNA is TGTGCCACCAGACCCGCGGGTAAGGCCACTGAAGCTTTCTTT. Protein sequence: CATRPAGKATEAFF.

This clonotype was found a few times. Compared with germline, one end of the junction differs, possibly owing to a read error. The chain joins TRBV3-1 to TRBJ2-7; 7 bases fit TRBD1. The CDR3 is 15 amino acids. CDR1 and CDR2 from the germline V gene are LGHDT and YNNKEL (reference sequence). This CDR3 is CASRQGDRSSYEQYF. The CDR3 bases are TGTGCCAGCAGGCAAGGGGACAGAAGCTCCTACGAGCAGTACTTC.

In this sample, this clonotype turned up a few times. The chain links TRBV7-9 to TRBJ2-2, with TRBD2 as a possible D gene (5 bases). V lost 4 bases and J 0 bases, leaving 15 bases between the germline ends. The length of the CDR3 is 17 residues. The germline gives CDR1 SEHNR, CDR2 FQNEAQ (reference sequence). The CDR3 nucleotides are TGTGCCAGCAGCTCCCCCACGAGCGGAGCGAACACCGGGGAGCTGTTTTTT. This gives the protein CASSSPTSGANTGELFF.

This chain links TRBV12-5 with TRBJ2-3; the match to TRBD1 covers 9 bases. The V and J ends lost 1 base and 2 bases, in that order; junction bases with no gene match: 10. This CDR3 has 18 residues. The germline CDR1 and CDR2 sequences are LGHNT and FRNRAP. Here the CDR3 reads CASGLAYLGQGITDTQYF. In DNA, the CDR3 is TGTGCTAGTGGTTTGGCCTATCTTGGACAGGGGATCACAGATACGCAGTATTTT.

The genes are TRBV29-1 and TRBJ2-3, with TRBD1 matching 7 bases. Germline V gives CDR1 SQVTM, CDR2 ANQGSEA. V gave up 1 base and J gave up 6 bases; unmatched junction bases: 10. The CDR3 consists of 15 residues. The CDR3 reads CSVEVSDRPRDTQYF. In DNA, the CDR3 is TGCAGCGTTGAAGTGTCGGACAGGCCCCGGGATACGCAGTATTTT.

This clonotype was found a few times. The chain joins TRBV9 to TRBJ2-7; 9 bases are a match to TRBD1. V shed 2 bases and J 4 bases; nucleotides not matched to a gene: 7. The V gene's germline CDR1 is SGDLS and CDR2 YYNGEE. The CDR3 is 15 residues long. The CDR3 nucleotides are TGTGCCAGCAGCGTTGGGGACAGGGCGGTTTACGAGCAGTACTTC. Translating it yields CASSVGDRAVYEQYF.

The rearrangement joins TRBV6-5 to TRBJ1-6, with 7 bases aligning to TRBD1. V was pared by 4 bases and J by 4 bases, with 4 bases of the junction left unmatched. Germline V gene lookup returns CDR1 MNHEY and CDR2 SVGAGI. The CDR3 is 15 residues long. CDR3 sequence (DNA): TGTGCCAGCAGTTCGGACAGGCGTTATAATTCACCCCTCCACTTT. Protein product: CASSSDRRYNSPLHF.

This chain uses TRBV28 with TRBJ1-1, with no clear D. CDR1 and CDR2 from the germline V gene are MDHEN and SYDVKM. Trimming removed 5 bases from V and 8 bases from J, with 9 bases in between. The CDR3 consists of 11 residues. The DNA of the CDR3 is TGTGCCAGCAGTGTGGGCCTCGAAGCTTTCTTT. Amino acid sequence: CASSVGLEAFF.

In regard to this clonotype: At one of its ends the junction is not consistent with the germline gene, which may arise from a read error. The gene calls are TRBV28 and TRBJ2-5; 9 bases are a match to TRBD1. The CDR3 is 15 residues long. Per germline, CDR1 MDHEN and CDR2 SYDVKM. The chain's CDR3 is CAGRPLDRGGETQYF. The CDR3 DNA reads TGTGCCGGCAGACCCCTTGACAGGGGGGGAGAGACCCAGTACTTC.

In this sample, this clonotype turned up once. Here the CDR3 DNA reads TGTGCCAGCAAGAAAAGACTCTACTGGGACGAGCAGTACTTC. This gives the protein CASKKRLYWDEQYF. The gene calls are TRBV12-3 or TRBV12-4 and TRBJ2-7; D is unclear. Trimming cost V 7 bases and J 5 bases, with 18 bases left between them. The CDR3 runs 14 residues.

This clonotype was counted a few times. The chain uses TRBV4-1 and TRBJ2-1; no reliable D call. The CDR3 is made up of 16 amino acids. With 0 bases removed from V and 14 bases from J, the gap between germline ends came to 23 bases. Germline V gives CDR1 MGHRA, CDR2 YSYEKL. CDR3 nucleotide sequence: TGCGCCAGCAGCCAAGATTGGTCACAAGGACCCCATATTGAGTTCTTC. Protein product: CASSQDWSQGPHIEFF.

V usage is TRBV30 and J usage is TRBJ2-1, with 10 bases that match TRBD1. The CDR3 consists of 12 residues. Germline trimming cut 4 bases from V and 7 bases from J; bases unmatched to any gene: 1. Germline lookup yields CDR1 GTSNPN and CDR2 SVGIG (reference sequence). The CDR3 is CAWTGQGNEQFF. In nucleotides, the CDR3 is TGTGCCTGGACGGGACAGGGGAATGAGCAGTTCTTC.